The clone carrying this T cell receptor beta chain has only one observation. Its antigen is as yet unknown. The length of the CDR3 is 13 residues. The germline gives CDR1 GTSNPN, CDR2 SVGIG (reference sequence). V was pared by 3 bases and J by 8 bases, with 7 bases of the junction left unmatched. Lamina propria and intraepithelial lymphocytes were released by processing graft tissue. Generated by immunoSEQ multiplex PCR, the TCRdb table keeps only in-frame clones and is missing some. The sample contains about 11,000 clones, about 80% of which appear only once. This record comes from a study of graft-versus-host responses after intestinal transplantation. Across the study: Recipients obtained multivisceral, liver-intestinal, or isolated intestinal transplants. Regarding the study as a whole: Early after transplant, HvG declines were associated with peak levels of circulating GvH clones.

This TCR came from a human patient who received an intestinal transplant, so some T cells may come from the graft donor. The sequences come from ileum tissue, collected 23 days after intestinal transplant. The V and J genes are TRBV30 and TRBJ1-1, with 9 bases matching TRBD1. The CDR3 DNA follows: TGTGCCTGGAGCGCCACAGGGGGCGGGGAAGCTTTCTTT. The encoded protein is CAWSATGGGEAFF.